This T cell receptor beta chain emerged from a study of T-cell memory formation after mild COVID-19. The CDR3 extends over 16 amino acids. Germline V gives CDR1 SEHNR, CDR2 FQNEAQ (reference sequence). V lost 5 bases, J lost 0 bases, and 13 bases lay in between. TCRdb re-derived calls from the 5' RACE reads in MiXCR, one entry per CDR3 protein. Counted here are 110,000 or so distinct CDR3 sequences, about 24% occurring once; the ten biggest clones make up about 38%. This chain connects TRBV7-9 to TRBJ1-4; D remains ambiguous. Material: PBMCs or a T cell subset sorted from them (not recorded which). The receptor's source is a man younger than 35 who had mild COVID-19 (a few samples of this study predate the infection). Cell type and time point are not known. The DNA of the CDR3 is TGTGCCAGCAGCCGAGCGCTTGGGGCAACTAATGAAAAACTGTTTTTT. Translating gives CASSRALGATNEKLFF.